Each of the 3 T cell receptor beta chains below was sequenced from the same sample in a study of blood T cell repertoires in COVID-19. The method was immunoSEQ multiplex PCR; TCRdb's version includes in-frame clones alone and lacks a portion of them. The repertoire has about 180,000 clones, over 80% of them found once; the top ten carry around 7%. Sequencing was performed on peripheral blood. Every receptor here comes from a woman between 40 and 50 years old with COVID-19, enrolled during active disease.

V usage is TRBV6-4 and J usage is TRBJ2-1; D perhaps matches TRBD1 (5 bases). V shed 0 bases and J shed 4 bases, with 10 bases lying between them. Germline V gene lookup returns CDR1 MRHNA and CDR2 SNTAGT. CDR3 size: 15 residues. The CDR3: CASSDSPGFYNEQFF. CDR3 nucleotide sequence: TGTGCCAGCAGTGACTCGCCAGGGTTTTACAATGAGCAGTTCTTC.

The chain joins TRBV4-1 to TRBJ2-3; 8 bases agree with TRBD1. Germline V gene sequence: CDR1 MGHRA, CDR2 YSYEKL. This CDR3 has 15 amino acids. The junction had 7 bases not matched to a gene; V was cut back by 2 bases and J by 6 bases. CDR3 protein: CASSQPRDRWDTQYF. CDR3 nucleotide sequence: TGCGCCAGCAGCCAACCCCGGGACAGGTGGGATACGCAGTATTTT.

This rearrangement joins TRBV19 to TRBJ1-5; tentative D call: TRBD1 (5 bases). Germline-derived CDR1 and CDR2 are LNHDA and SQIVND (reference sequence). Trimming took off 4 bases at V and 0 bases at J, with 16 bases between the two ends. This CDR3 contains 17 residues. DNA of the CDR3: TGTGCCAGTAGTAACCCCGGGGGGGGGTATAGCAATCAGCCCCAGCATTTT. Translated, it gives CASSNPGGGYSNQPQHF.